One and the same sample provided the 3 T cell receptor beta chains below, sequenced in a study of blood T cells in healthy people across ages. Using a J-beta primer mix together with a sample-barcoded 5' primer, a second PCR was run for roughly 7 to 12 cycles. TCRdb independently ran MiXCR on the 5' RACE reads; one entry per CDR3 protein. The sample shows under 2,000,000 distinct CDR3 sequences, 49% of them seen only once. Sequences were obtained from blood. All receptors derive from a woman aged 40 to 50 in good health.

This clonotype was observed a handful of times. The chain links TRBV29-1 to TRBJ2-6; D may be TRBD1 (6 bases). Germline lookup yields CDR1 SQVTM and CDR2 ANQGSEA. Trimming pared 3 bases from V and 0 bases from J, leaving 12 bases between. The CDR3 consists of 16 residues. The DNA for the CDR3 is TGCAGCGTTGATACAGGGACCCTCTCTGGGGCCAACGTCCTGACTTTC. Translation gives CSVDTGTLSGANVLTF.

The V and J genes are TRBV15 and TRBJ2-1; 10 bases match TRBD1. This CDR3 is built from 16 residues. J gave up 6 bases and V 4 bases, and 9 bases lay outside the gene matches. CDR1 is LNHNV and CDR2 is YYDKDF in the germline V gene (reference sequence). The CDR3: CATSNGQGEGGNEQFF. Written as DNA, the CDR3 is TGTGCCACCAGCAACGGACAGGGGGAAGGGGGCAATGAGCAGTTCTTC.

The CDR3: CSAPGRLGGETQFF. The DNA of the CDR3 is TGCAGTGCTCCCGGACGACTTGGTGGCGAGACCCAGTTCTTC. V and J are TRBV20-1 and TRBJ2-1; D is uncertain. From germline, CDR1 is DFQATT and CDR2 SNEGSKA (reference sequence). V dropped 5 bases and J dropped 13 bases, with 24 bases sitting between them. The CDR3 runs 14 residues.